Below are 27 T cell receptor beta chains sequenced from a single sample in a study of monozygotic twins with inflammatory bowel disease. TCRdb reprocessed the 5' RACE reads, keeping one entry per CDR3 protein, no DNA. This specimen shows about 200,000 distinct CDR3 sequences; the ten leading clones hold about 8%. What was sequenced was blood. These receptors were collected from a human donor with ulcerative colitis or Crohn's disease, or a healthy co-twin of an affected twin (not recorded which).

CDR3 residues: CSVTLRGDRGAYNEQFF. The chain couples TRBV29-1 to TRBJ2-1; TCRdb's D gene call, TRBD1, goes unchecked for lack of DNA. This CDR3 has 17 residues. Germline assignment: CDR1 SQVTM and CDR2 ANQGSEA.

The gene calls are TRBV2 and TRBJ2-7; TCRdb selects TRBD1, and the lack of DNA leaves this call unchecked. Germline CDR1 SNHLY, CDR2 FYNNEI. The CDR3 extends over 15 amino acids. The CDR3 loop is CASERSTGPAYEQYF.

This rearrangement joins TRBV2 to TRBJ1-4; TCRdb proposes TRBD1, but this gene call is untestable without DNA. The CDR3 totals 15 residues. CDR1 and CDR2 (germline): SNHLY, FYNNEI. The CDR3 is CASGWGEETNEKLFF.

CDR3 in amino acids: CASSLGTGTEKLFF. V gene TRBV12-3 or TRBV12-4 combines with J gene TRBJ1-4; TCRdb gives TRBD1 as the D gene, but with no DNA this cannot be confirmed. CDR3 size: 14 residues.

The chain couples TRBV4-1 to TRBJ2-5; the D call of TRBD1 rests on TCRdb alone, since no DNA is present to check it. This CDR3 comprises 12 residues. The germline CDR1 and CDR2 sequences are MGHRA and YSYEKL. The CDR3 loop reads CASAGTEETQYF.

The CDR3 sequence: CATSRGDPYEQYF. This chain connects TRBV15 to TRBJ2-7; TCRdb gives TRBD1 as the D gene, but with no DNA this cannot be confirmed. In germline, CDR1 is LNHNV, CDR2 YYDKDF (reference sequence). The CDR3 has 13 amino acids.

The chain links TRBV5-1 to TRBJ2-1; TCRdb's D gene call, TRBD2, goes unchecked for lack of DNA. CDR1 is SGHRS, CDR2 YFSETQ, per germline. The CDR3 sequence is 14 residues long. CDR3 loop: CASRASGGYNEQFF.

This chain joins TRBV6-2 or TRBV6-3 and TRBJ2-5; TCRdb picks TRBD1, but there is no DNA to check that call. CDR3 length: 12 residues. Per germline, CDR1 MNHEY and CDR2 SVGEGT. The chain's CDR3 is CASHPLSGKGYF.

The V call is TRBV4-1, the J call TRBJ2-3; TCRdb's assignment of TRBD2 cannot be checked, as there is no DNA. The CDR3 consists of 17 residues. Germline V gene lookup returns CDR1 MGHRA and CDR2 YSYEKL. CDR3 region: CASSQGGSGGFIDTQYF.

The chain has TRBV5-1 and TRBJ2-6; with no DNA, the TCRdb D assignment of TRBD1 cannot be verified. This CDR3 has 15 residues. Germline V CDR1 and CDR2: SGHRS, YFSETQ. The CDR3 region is CASTPSGTGANVLTF. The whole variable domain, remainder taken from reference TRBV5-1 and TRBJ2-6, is KAGVTQTPRYLIKTRGQQVTLSCSPISGHRSVSWYQQTPGQGLQFLFEYFSETQRNKGNFPGRFSGRQFSNSRSEMNVSTLELGDSALYLCASTPSGTGANVLTFGAGSRLTVL.

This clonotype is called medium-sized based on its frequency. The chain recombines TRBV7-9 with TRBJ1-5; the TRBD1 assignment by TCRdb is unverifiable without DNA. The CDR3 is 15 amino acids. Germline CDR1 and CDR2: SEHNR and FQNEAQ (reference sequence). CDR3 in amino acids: CASSSRGGRNQPQHF.

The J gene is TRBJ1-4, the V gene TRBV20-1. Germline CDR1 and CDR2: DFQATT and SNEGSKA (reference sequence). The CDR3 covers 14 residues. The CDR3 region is CSVRGVDLSEKLFF.

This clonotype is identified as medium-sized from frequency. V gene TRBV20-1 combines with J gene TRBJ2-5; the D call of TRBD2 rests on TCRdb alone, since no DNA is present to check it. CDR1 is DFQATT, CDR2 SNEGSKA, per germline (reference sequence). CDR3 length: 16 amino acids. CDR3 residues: CSARWELAGLQETQYF.

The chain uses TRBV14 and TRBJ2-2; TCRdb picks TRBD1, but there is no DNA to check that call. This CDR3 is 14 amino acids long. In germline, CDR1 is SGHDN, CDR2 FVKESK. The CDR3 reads CASSQDFRGGELFF.

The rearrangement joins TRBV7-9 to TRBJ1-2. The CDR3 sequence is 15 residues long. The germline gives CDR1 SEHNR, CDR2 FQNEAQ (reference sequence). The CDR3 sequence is CASIKSGLSDYGYTF.

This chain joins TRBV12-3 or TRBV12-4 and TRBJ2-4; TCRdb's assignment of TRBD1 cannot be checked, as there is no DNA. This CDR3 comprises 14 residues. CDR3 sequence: CASSSGQGKGIQYF.

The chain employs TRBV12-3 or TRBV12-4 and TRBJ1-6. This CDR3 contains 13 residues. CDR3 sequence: CASSLMSNSPLHF.

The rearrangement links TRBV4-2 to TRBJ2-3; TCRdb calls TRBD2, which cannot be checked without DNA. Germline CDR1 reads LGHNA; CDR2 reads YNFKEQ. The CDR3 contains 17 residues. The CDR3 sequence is CASSHLLAGATTDTQYF.

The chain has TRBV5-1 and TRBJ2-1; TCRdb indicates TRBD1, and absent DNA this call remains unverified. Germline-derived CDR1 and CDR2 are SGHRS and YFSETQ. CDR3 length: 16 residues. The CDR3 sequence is CASSYRTGGTYNEQFF.

CDR3 region: CSVAGVGANTEAFF. The chain is built from TRBV29-1 and TRBJ1-1; with no DNA, the TCRdb D assignment of TRBD1 cannot be verified. The CDR3 extends over 14 amino acids. Germline V gene lookup returns CDR1 SQVTM and CDR2 ANQGSEA.

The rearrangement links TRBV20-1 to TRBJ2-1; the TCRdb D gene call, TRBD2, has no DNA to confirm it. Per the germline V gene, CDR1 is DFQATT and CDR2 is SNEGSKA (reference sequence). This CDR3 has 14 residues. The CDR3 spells CSASAMEAYNEQFF.

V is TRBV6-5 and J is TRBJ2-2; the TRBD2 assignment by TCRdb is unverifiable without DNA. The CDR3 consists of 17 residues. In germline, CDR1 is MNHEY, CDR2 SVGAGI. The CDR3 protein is CASSYPVSGRYTGELFF.

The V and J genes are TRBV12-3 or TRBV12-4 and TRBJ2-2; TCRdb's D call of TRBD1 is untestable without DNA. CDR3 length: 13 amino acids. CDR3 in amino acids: CASTLGGAGELFF.

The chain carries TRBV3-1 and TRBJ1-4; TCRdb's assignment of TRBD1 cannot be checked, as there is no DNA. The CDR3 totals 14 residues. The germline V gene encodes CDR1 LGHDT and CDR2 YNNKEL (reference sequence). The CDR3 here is CASSSTGEREKLFF.

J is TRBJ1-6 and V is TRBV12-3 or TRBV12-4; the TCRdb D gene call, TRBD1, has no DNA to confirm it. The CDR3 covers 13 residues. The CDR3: CASSLDRASPLHF.

The chain's CDR3 is CASSFYPEKLFF. The chain couples TRBV12-3 or TRBV12-4 to TRBJ1-4. There are 12 residues in the CDR3.

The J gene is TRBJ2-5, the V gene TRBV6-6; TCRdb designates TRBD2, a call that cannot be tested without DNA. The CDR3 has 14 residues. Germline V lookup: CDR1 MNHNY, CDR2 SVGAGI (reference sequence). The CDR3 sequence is CASIAGGTQETQYF.